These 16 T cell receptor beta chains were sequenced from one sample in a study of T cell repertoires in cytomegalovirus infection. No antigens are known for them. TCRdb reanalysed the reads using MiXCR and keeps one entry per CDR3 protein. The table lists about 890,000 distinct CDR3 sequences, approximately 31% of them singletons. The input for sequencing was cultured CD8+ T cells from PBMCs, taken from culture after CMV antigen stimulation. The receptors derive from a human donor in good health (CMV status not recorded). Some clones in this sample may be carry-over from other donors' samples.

CDR3 loop: CASSQGGGPSYNEQFF. In DNA, the CDR3 is TGCGCCAGCAGCCAGGGAGGGGGCCCCTCCTACAATGAGCAGTTCTTC. The rearrangement uses TRBV4-1 and TRBJ2-1; D tentatively reads TRBD1 or TRBD2 (7 bases each). The CDR3 is 16 amino acids. The V gene's germline CDR1 is MGHRA and CDR2 YSYEKL. Between the trimmed V and J ends, which lost 3 bases and 0 bases, there was a span of 12 bases.

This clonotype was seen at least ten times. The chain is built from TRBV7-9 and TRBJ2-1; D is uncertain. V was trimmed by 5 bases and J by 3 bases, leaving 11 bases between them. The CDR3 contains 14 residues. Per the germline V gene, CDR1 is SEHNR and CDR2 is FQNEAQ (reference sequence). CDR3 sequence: CASSPPAVYNEQFF. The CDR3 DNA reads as TGTGCCAGCAGCCCCCCCGCAGTCTACAATGAGCAGTTCTTC.

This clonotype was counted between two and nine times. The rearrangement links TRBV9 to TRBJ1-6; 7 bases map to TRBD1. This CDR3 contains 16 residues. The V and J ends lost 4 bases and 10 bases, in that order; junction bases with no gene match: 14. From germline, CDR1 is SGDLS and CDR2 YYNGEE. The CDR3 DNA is TGTGCCAGCAGCCCGCTGGGGAGACAGGGAGTATCACCCCTCCACTTT. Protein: CASSPLGRQGVSPLHF. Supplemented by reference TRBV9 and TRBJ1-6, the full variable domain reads DSGVTQTPKHLITATGQRVTLRCSPRSGDLSVYWYQQSLDQGLQFLIQYYNGEERAKGNILERFSAQQFPDLHSELNLSSLELGDSALYFCASSPLGRQGVSPLHFGNGTRLTVT.

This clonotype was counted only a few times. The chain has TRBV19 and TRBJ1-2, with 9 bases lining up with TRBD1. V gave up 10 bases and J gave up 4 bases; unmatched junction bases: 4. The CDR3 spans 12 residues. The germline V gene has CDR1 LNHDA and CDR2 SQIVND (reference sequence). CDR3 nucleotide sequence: TGTGCCACCACGGACAGGGGCTATGGCTACACCTTC. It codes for CATTDRGYGYTF.

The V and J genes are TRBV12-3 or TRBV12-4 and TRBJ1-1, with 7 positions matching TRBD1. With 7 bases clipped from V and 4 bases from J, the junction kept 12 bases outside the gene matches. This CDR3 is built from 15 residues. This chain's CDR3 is CASTQPSGQTTEAFF. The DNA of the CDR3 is TGTGCCAGCACCCAACCCTCGGGACAGACCACTGAAGCTTTCTTT.

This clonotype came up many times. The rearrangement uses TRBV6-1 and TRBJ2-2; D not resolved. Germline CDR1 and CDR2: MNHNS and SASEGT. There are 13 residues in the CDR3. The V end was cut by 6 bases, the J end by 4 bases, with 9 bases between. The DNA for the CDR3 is TGTGCCAGCAGCATGACGGTCACCGGGGAGCTGTTTTTT. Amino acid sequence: CASSMTVTGELFF.

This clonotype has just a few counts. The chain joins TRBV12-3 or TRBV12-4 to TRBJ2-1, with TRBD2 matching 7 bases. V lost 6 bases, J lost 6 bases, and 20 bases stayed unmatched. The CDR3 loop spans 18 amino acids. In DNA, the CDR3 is TGTGCCAGCAGCTATAGGAGTCGGGGGGTTTTGATGTTCAATGAGCAGTTCTTC. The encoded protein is CASSYRSRGVLMFNEQFF.

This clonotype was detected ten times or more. CDR3 DNA sequence: TGTGCCAGCAGCCCGAGGGGGTACAGCACAGATACGCAGTATTTT. Protein: CASSPRGYSTDTQYF. The chain combines TRBV7-2 with TRBJ2-3, with D perhaps matching TRBD1 (6 bases). Germline CDR1 SGHTA, CDR2 FQGNSA. The V and J ends lost 5 bases and 0 bases respectively, with 12 bases between them. CDR3 length: 15 residues.

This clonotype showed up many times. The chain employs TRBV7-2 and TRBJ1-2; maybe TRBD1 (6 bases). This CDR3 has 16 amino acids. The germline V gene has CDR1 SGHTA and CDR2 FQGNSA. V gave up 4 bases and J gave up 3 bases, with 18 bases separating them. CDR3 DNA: TGTGCCAGCAGCTCTGGAAGGGACAACCTCTACTATGGCTACACCTTC. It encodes CASSSGRDNLYYGYTF.

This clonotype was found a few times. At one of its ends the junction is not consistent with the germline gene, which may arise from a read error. The CDR3 protein is CASSEALSWRF. The DNA for the CDR3 is TGTGCCAGCAGTGAAGCGCTTTCCTGGAGGTTC. The chain links TRBV2 to TRBJ2-4; TRBD2 might be the D (5 bases). The CDR3 runs to 11 residues. Germline-derived CDR1 and CDR2 are SNHLY and FYNNEI.

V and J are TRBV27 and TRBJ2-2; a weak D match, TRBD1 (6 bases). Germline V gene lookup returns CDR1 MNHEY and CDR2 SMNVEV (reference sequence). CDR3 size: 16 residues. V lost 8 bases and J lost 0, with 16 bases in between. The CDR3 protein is CASGTPGTSNTGELFF. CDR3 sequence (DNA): TGTGCCAGCGGGACCCCCGGGACATCGAACACCGGGGAGCTGTTTTTT.

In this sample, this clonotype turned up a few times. CDR3 sequence (DNA): TGTGCCAGCAGCTACCCCGACGCTTTCTTT. It translates to CASSYPDAFF. This rearrangement joins TRBV7-9 to TRBJ1-1; no firm D call. This CDR3 has 10 amino acids. The V end lost 4 bases, the J end lost 11 bases, and 8 bases lay between the germline ends. Per germline, CDR1 SEHNR and CDR2 FQNEAQ (reference sequence).

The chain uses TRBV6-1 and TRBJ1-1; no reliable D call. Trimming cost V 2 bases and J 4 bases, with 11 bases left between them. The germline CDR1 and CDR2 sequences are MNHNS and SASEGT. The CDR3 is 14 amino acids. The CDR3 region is CASSEIIGRTEAFF. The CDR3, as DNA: TGTGCCAGCAGTGAAATAATCGGACGCACTGAAGCTTTCTTT.

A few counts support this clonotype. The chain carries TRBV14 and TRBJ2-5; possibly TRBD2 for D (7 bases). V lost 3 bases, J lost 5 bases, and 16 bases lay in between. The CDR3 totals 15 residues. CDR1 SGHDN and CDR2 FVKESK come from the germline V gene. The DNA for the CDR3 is TGTGCCAGCAGCCAGCGACGGGGGGCGGGTGAGACCCAGTACTTC. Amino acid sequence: CASSQRRGAGETQYF.

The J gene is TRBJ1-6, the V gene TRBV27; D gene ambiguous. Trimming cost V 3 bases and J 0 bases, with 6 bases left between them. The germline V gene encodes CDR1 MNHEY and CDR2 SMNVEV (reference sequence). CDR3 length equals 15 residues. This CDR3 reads CASSLTPSYNSPLHF. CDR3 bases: TGTGCCAGCAGTTTGACACCCTCCTATAATTCACCCCTCCACTTT.

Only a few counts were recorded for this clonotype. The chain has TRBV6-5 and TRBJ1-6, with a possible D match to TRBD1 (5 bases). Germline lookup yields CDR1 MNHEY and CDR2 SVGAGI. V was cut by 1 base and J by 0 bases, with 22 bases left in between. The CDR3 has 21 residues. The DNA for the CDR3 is TGTGCCAGCAGTTACTATGGGCTGGGAGGGACGGAAAACTCCTATAATTCACCCCTCCACTTT. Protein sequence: CASSYYGLGGTENSYNSPLHF.